This is a list of T cell receptor beta chains from one sample in a study of blood T cell repertoires in COVID-19. This table comes from immunoSEQ multiplex PCR, and its TCRdb copy is limited to in-frame clones, with some not included. The sample has approximately 190,000 clones, about 80% seen once. Specimen: peripheral blood. These receptors were taken from a man between 60 and 70 years old with acute or convalescent COVID-19. The conserved cysteine and the conserved F or W are not part of the CDR3 here.

V,CDR3
TRBV25-1,ASSDLTGGITEAF
TRBV9,ASSAGLAGDTQY
TRBV5-5,ASSQQVSGANVLT
TRBV4-2,ASSQQGLAGTGELF
TRBV12-5,ASAEDTITEAF
TRBV3-1/TRBV3-2,ASSQEHYSNQPQH
TRBV3-1/TRBV3-2,ASSQKTGATPQH
TRBV10-2,ASSTRDGGSYNEQF
TRBV6-2/TRBV6-3,ASSYSTGRSGNTIY
TRBV18,ASSPPRDRGRGYT
TRBV6-2/TRBV6-3,ASSSFANRSLKY
TRBV29-1,SVLIPGHDNQPQH
TRBV2,ASSVVDGGADTQY
TRBV12-3/TRBV12-4,ASTSGRATEAF
TRBV7-2,ASSLELSGGEAKRTQY
TRBV5-4,ASSSRTSGMNTGELF
TRBV19,ASSIVADSYEQY
TRBV7-2,ASSLALTGGAPYNEQF
TRBV28,ASSDLLAAGSYEQY
TRBV27,ASSSVAGGPPDTQY
TRBV19,ASKAGGLHEQF
TRBV5-1,ASSLGPQAMDEQY
TRBV7-2,ASSLVGVQASNTGELF
TRBV24-1,ATSDGQGSTEAF
TRBV4-3,ASSLRGTGSTDTQY
TRBV3-1/TRBV3-2,ASSHLGGGPGYGYT
TRBV18,ASSTPGLPQY
TRBV27,ASSFGTSDEQY
TRBV6-5,ASRGDRGLISPLH
TRBV5-1,ASSLAGTATNEKLF
TRBV24-1,ATSRQGTTYEQY
TRBV7-2,ASSLNSMQGLNYGYT
TRBV9,ASSVSSSGGWETQY
TRBV7-6,ASSYSPGIHQETQY
TRBV7-9,ASSFAGTYEQY
TRBV9,ASSLGPGQFESTDTQY
TRBV7-2,ASSKMGGPQETQY
TRBV2,ASRVSGTHEQF
TRBV7-2,ASSLRQGLGETQY
TRBV11-2,ASSLVAGGYEQF
TRBV7-2,ASSSGGVSNQPQH
TRBV29-1,SARQGADSNQPQH
TRBV4-2,ASSQERVGTDTQY
TRBV11-2,ASSPGGWGYNYGYT
TRBV7-2,ASTSASGPYEQY
TRBV5-4,ASSLEGGWSEAF
TRBV6-5,ASSQTGSRAF
TRBV10-3,AISARTSEYNEQF
TRBV19,ASSMGTGLYQPQH
TRBV5-1,ASSSSPGQSSGANVLT
TRBV18,ASSLAGVANEKLF
TRBV6-5,ASIDRVGYGYT